The 8 T cell receptor beta chains below come from one sample, sequenced in a study of cytomegalovirus exposure and HLA in healthy donors. Amplification used 60 Vbeta primers and 13 Jbeta primers. Method: immunoSEQ multiplex PCR; TCRdb's copy keeps in-frame clones and lacks some. This sample carries around 100,000 clones, around 61% of them seen once, and the ten largest clones take 2.5% to 4%. Material for sequencing was PBMCs. The receptor set was obtained from a woman between 45 and 60 years old in good health and CMV-seronegative.

The chain recombines TRBV28 with TRBJ2-7; D call uncertain. With 5 bases removed from V and 2 bases from J, the gap between germline ends came to 16 bases. The CDR3 extends over 15 amino acids. The germline gives CDR1 MDHEN, CDR2 SYDVKM. CDR3 region: CASSARLPSPYEQYF. Written as DNA, the CDR3 is TGTGCCAGCAGTGCTAGATTACCGAGTCCCTACGAGCAGTACTTC.

The chain joins TRBV29-1 to TRBJ2-7; 9 bases match TRBD1. The V gene's germline CDR1 is SQVTM and CDR2 ANQGSEA. The CDR3 runs 13 residues. The V segment lost 8 bases and the J segment 2 bases; nucleotides outside the gene matches: 7. CDR3: CSLRTGATYEQYF. CDR3 nucleotide sequence: TGCAGCCTCAGGACAGGGGCGACCTACGAGCAGTACTTC.

The table lists this clone with a count of one. CDR3 amino acids: CASSRDTTGGYTF. The CDR3 DNA sequence: TGTGCCAGCAGCCGCGACACAACTGGAGGCTACACCTTC. The chain recombines TRBV27 with TRBJ1-2; D unclear. CDR1 is MNHEY, CDR2 SMNVEV, per germline (reference sequence). With 6 bases removed from V and 8 bases from J, the gap between germline ends came to 16 bases. The CDR3 covers 13 residues.

The chain couples TRBV4-1 to TRBJ2-1; D is unresolved. V shed 1 base and J shed 10 bases, with 11 bases lying between them. This CDR3 is 13 amino acids long. Germline V gene sequence: CDR1 MGHRA, CDR2 YSYEKL. The CDR3 DNA is TGCGCCAGCAGCCAAGGGAGCACGGTGGAGCAGTTCTTC. It is translated as CASSQGSTVEQFF.

This clone was counted only a few times. Here the CDR3 reads CASSMIPEGSTGELFF. In nucleotides, the CDR3 is TGTGCCAGCAGTATGATTCCAGAGGGAAGCACCGGGGAGCTGTTTTTT. This chain joins TRBV11-2 and TRBJ2-2; maybe TRBD2 (5 bases). The ends were cut back, 6 bases at V and 4 bases at J, with 18 bases in the middle. Looked up from germline, CDR1 is SGHAT and CDR2 is FQNNGV. The CDR3 runs 16 residues.

The count of this clone is one. The rearrangement joins TRBV4-1 to TRBJ1-1; 10 nucleotides match TRBD1. CDR1 MGHRA and CDR2 YSYEKL come from the germline V gene. This CDR3 contains 15 residues. Germline trimming cut 1 base from V and 5 bases from J; bases unmatched to any gene: 4. The CDR3 sequence: CASSQVGQGYTEAFF. CDR3 sequence (DNA): TGCGCCAGCAGCCAAGTGGGACAGGGGTATACTGAAGCTTTCTTT.

The sample holds a few counts of this clone. This rearrangement joins TRBV4-1 to TRBJ1-2, with TRBD1 identical over 8 bases. Germline CDR1 reads MGHRA; CDR2 reads YSYEKL. There are 15 residues in the CDR3. The V gene end was trimmed by 2 bases and the J gene end by 8 bases; junction bases not matched to a gene: 10. For the CDR3, the DNA is TGCGCCAGCAGCCAACCGGGACAGGAGAATTGGGGCTACACCTTC. It codes for CASSQPGQENWGYTF.

The rearrangement joins TRBV30 to TRBJ2-7; TRBD1 is a possible D gene (6 bases). Trimming removed 2 bases from V and 4 bases from J, with 9 bases in between. This CDR3 has 12 residues. Germline CDR1 is GTSNPN and CDR2 is SVGIG (reference sequence). In DNA, the CDR3 is TGTGCCTGGAGTTTAACAGGGTACGAGCAGTACTTC. Its protein product is CAWSLTGYEQYF.